This T cell receptor beta chain was obtained from a study of blood T cell repertoires in COVID-19. For the study at large: Sites in the United States, Italy and Spain provided acute and convalescent COVID-19 samples. The analysed material was cDNA or gDNA that came from T cells, B-cell-depleted T cells, or PBMCs.

Seattle participants joined during active infection and were tracked over time. Original processing methods: Amplification with reference gene primers provided the estimates of nucleated cell counts. Clones were sequenced by immunoSEQ multiplex PCR, and TCRdb holds only the in-frame ones, with some missing. V and J calls plus clone size are reproduced from that table; the DNA served to infer D and trimming. This table has fewer than 300,000 clones, 80% to 95% appearing once. CDR1 is SGHRS, CDR2 YFSETQ, per germline. V shed 0 bases, J shed 5 bases, and the junction held 3 bases outside the gene matches. The CDR3 totals 14 residues.

This rearrangement joins TRBV5-1 to TRBJ2-3; TRBD1 agrees at 7 bases. Sequences were obtained from peripheral blood. The TCR originated in a woman aged 25-40 years with COVID-19, enrolled during active disease. This CDR3 reads CASSLDRGGDTQYF. The CDR3 nucleotides read TGCGCCAGCAGCTTGGACAGGGGTGGAGATACGCAGTATTTT.